The sequence of this T cell receptor beta chain was determined in a study of OX40 agonist ivuxolimab in advanced cancers. General study findings and limits: Antigen targets of the expanded peripheral T cells went undetermined. At 0.1 to 3.0 mg/kg, clonal expansion of CD4+ and CD8+ blood T cells had occurred by week 6.

The protocol was immunoSEQ multiplex PCR, while the TCRdb copy is restricted to in-frame clones and leaves out a portion. Here the sample spans 96,000 or so clones, 84% being singletons. The CDR3 sequence is 15 residues long. Germline loops: CDR1 GTSNPN, CDR2 SVGIG (reference sequence). V lost 4 bases to trimming and J lost 4 bases, with 14 bases between them. This clone came up a few times. What it recognizes is unknown. Material: CD4+ or CD8+ T cells sorted from blood, obtained in a trial of the OX40 agonist ivuxolimab. This TCR derives from an adult with an advanced solid tumor such as melanoma, head and neck, liver or kidney cancer. The chain combines TRBV30 with TRBJ2-6; D perhaps matches TRBD1 (5 bases). The CDR3 DNA is TGTGCCTGGACCCCAGGGTTCACCGGGGCCAACGTCCTGACTTTC. Protein sequence: CAWTPGFTGANVLTF.